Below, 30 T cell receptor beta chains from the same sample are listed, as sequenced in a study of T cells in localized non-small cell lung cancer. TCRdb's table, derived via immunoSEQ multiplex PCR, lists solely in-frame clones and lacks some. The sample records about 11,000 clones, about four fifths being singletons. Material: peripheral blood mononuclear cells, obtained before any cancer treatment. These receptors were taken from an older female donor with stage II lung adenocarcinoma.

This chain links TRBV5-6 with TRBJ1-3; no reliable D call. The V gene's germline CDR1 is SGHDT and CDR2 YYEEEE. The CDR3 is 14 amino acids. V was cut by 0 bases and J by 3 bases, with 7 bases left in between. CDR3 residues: CASSLGQIGNTIYF. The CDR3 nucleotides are TGTGCCAGCAGCTTGGGGCAGATTGGAAACACCATATATTTT.

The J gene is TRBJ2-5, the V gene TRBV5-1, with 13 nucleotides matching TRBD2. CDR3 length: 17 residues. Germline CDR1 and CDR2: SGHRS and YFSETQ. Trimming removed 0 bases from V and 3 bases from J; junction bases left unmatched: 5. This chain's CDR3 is CASSLARGTSGEETQYF. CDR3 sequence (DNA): TGCGCCAGCAGCTTGGCCAGGGGGACTAGCGGGGAAGAGACCCAGTACTTC.

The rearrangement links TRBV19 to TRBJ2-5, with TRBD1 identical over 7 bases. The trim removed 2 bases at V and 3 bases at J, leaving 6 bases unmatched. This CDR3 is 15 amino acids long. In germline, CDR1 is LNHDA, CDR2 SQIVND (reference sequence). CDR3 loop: CASSISWTGKETQYF. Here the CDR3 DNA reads TGTGCCAGTAGTATATCTTGGACAGGAAAAGAGACCCAGTACTTC.

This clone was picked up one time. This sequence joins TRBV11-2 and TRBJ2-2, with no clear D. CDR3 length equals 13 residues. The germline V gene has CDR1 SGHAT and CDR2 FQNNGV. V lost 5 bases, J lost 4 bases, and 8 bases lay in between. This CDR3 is CASSPFFTGELFF. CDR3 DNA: TGTGCCAGCAGCCCCTTTTTCACCGGGGAGCTGTTTTTT.

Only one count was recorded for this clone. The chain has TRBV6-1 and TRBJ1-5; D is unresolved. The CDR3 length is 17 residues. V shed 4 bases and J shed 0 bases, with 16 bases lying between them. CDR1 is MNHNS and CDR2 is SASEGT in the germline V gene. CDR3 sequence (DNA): TGTGCCAGCAGTGCTCGGCTGATATCGTATAGCAATCAGCCCCAGCATTTT. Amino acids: CASSARLISYSNQPQHF.

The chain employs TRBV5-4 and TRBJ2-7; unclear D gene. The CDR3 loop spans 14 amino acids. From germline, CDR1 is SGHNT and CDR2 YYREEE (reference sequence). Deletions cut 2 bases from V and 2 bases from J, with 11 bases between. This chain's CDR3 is CASSLGRPTYEQYF. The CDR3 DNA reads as TGTGCCAGCAGCTTAGGCAGGCCCACCTACGAGCAGTACTTC.

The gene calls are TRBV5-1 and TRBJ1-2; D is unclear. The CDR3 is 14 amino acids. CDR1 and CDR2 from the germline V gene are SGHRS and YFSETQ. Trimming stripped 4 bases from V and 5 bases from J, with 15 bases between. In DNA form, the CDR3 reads TGCGCCAGCAGCCTACTGTCCGGGGATTATGGCTACACCTTC. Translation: CASSLLSGDYGYTF.

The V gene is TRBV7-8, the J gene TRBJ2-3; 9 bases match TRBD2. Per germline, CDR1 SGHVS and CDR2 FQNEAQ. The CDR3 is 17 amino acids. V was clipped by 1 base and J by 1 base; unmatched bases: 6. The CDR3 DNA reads TGTGCCAGCAGCTTAGTCGCGGGGGGGCCTGGCACAGATACGCAGTATTTT. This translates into CASSLVAGGPGTDTQYF.

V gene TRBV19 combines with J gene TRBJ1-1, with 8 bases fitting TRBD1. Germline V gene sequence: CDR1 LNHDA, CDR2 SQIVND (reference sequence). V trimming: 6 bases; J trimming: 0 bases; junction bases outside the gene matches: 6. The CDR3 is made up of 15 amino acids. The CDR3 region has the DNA TGTGCCAGTAGCCAAGACAGGGGAATGAACACTGAAGCTTTCTTT. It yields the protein CASSQDRGMNTEAFF.

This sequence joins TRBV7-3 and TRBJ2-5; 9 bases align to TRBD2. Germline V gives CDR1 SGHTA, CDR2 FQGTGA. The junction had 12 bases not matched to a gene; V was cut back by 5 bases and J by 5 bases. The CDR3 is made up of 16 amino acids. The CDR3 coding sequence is TGTGCCAGCAGCCTAGGAAGGCGGGAGGGCCGTGAGACCCAGTACTTC. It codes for CASSLGRREGRETQYF.

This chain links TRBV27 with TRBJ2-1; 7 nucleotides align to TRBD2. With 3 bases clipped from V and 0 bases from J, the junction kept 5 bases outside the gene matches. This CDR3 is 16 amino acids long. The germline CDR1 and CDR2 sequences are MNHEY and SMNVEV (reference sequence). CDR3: CASSFRDYYSYNEQFF. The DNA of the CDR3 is TGTGCCAGCAGTTTTAGGGACTACTACTCCTACAATGAGCAGTTCTTC.

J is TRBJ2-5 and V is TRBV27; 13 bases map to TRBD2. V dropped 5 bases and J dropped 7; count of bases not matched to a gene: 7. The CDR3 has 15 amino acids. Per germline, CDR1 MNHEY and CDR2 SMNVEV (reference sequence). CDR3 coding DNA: TGTGCCAGCAGTCCCCGACTAGCGGGAGGTGGGACCCAGTACTTC. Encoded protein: CASSPRLAGGGTQYF.

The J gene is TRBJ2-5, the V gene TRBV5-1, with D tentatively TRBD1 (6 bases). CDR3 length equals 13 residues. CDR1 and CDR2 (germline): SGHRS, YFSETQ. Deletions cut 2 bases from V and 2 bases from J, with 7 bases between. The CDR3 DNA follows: TGCGCCAGCAGCTTACAGGGTCAAGAGACCCAGTACTTC. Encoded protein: CASSLQGQETQYF.

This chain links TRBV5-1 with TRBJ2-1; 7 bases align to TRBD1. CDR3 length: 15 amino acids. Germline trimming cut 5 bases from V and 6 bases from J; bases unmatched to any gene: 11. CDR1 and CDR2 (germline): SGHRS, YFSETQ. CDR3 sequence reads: CASSGRGQLLNEQFF. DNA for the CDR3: TGCGCCAGCAGTGGTAGGGGGCAGTTACTCAATGAGCAGTTCTTC.

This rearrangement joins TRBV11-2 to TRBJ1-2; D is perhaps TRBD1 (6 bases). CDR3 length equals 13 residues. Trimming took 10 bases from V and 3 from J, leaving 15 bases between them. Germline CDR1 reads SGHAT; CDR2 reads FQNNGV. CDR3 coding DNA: TGTGCCATCACCACAGGGCCTTACTATGGCTACACCTTC. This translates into CAITTGPYYGYTF.

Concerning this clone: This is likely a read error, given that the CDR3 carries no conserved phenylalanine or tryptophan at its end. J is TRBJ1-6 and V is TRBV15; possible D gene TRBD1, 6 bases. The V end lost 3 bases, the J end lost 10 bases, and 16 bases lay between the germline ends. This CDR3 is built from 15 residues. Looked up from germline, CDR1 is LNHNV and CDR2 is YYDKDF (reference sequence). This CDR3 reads CATSSSQGVWSPLHL. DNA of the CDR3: TGTGCCACCAGCAGCTCACAGGGAGTCTGGTCACCCCTCCACCTT.

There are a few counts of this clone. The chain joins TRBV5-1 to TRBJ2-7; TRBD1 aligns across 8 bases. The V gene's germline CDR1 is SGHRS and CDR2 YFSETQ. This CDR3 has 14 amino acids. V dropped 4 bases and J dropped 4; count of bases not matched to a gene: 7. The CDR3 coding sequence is TGCGCCAGCAGCCCCTCAGGGGGCGAGTACGAGCAGTACTTC. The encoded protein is CASSPSGGEYEQYF.

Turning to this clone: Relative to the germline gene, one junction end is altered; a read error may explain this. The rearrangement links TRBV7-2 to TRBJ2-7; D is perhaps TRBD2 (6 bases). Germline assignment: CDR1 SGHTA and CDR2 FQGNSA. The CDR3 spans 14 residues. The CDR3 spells CASSWRDPGQGAAF. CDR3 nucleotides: TGTGCCAGCAGCTGGCGGGACCCGGGGCAGGGTGCGGCCTTC. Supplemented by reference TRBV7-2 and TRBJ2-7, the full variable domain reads GAGVSQSPSNKVTEKGKDVELRCDPISGHTALYWYRQSLGQGLEFLIYFQGNSAPDKSGLPSDRFSAERTGGSVSTLTIQRTQQEDSAVYLCASSWRDPGQGAAFGPGTRLTVT.

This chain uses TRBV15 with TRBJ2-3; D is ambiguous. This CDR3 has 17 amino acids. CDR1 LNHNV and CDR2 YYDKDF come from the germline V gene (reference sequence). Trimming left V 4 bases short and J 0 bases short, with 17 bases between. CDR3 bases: TGTGCCACCAGCAAGACGGCAGAAGTATCGAGCACAGATACGCAGTATTTT. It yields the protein CATSKTAEVSSTDTQYF.

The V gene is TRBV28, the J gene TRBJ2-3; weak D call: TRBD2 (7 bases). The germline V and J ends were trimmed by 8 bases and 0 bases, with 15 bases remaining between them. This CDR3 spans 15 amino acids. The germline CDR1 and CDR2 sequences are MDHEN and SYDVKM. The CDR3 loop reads CASPPRGASTDTQYF. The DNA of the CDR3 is TGTGCCAGCCCCCCCCGGGGGGCTAGCACAGATACGCAGTATTTT.

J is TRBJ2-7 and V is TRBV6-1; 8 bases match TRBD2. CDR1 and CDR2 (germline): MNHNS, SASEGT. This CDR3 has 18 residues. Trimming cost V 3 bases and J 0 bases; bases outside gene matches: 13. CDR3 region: CASSDGRVAGRYSYEQYF. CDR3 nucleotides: TGTGCCAGCAGTGATGGGAGAGTAGCGGGACGGTACTCCTACGAGCAGTACTTC.

The DNA of the CDR3 is TGTGCCAGCAGCTTCCGGACAGGGGGCGTCTGGACTGAGCAGTTCTTC. This codes for CASSFRTGGVWTEQFF. The chain links TRBV7-9 to TRBJ2-1; 11 bases line up with TRBD1. The CDR3 length is 16 residues. Looked up from germline, CDR1 is SEHNR and CDR2 is FQNEAQ (reference sequence). V was pared by 3 bases and J by 9 bases, with 10 bases of the junction left unmatched.

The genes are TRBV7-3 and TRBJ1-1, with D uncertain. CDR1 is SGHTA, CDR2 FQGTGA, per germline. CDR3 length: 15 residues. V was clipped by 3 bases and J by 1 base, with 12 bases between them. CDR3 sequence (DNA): TGTGCCAGCAGCTTCACCGGCGCATCGAACACTGAAGCTTTCTTT. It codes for CASSFTGASNTEAFF.

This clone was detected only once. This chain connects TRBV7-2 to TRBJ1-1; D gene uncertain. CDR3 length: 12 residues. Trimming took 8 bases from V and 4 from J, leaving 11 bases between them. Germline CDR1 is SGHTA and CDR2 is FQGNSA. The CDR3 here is CASSLVTTEAFF. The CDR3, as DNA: TGTGCCAGCTCTCTTGTAACCACTGAAGCTTTCTTT.

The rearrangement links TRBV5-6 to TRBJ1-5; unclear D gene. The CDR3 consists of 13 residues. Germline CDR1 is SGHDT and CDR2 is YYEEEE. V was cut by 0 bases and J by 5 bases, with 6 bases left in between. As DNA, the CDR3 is TGTGCCAGCAGCTTGGAGCCCGATCAGCCCCAGCATTTT. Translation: CASSLEPDQPQHF.

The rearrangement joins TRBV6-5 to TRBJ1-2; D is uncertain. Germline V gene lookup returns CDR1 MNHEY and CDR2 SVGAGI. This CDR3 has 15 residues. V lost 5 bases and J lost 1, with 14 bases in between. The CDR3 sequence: CASSTRREGNYGYTF. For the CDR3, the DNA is TGTGCCAGCAGTACCCGGAGGGAGGGTAACTATGGCTACACCTTC.

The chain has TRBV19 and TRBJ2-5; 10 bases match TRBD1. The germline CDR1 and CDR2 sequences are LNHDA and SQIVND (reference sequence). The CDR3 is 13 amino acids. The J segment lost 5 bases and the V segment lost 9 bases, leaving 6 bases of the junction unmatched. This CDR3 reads CASRDRGFETQYF. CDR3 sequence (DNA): TGTGCCAGCCGGGACAGGGGATTTGAGACCCAGTACTTC. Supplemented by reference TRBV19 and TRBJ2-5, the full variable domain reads DGGITQSPKYLFRKEGQNVTLSCEQNLNHDAMYWYRQDPGQGLRLIYYSQIVNDFQKGDIAEGYSVSREKKESFPLTVTSAQKNPTAFYLCASRDRGFETQYFGPGTRLLVL.

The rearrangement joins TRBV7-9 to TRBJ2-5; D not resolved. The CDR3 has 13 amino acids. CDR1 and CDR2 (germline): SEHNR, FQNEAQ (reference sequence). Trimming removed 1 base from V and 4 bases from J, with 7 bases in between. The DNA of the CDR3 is TGTGCCAGCAGCTTAGTCCCGGTAGAGACCCAGTACTTC. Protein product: CASSLVPVETQYF.

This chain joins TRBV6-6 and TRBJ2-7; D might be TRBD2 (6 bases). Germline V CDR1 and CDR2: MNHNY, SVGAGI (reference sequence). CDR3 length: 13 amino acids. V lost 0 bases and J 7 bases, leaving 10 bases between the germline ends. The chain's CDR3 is CASSYSRDFEQYF. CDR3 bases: TGTGCCAGCAGTTACTCGAGGGACTTTGAGCAGTACTTC.

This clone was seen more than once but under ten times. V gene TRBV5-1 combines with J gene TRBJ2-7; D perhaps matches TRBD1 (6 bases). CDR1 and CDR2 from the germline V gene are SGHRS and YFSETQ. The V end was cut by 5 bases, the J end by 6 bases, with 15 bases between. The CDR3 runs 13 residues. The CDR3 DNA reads TGCGCCAGCAGGTATACAGGGATCGGCGAGCAGTACTTC. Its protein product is CASRYTGIGEQYF.